A single sample is the source of the 30 T cell receptor beta chains below, sequenced in a study of OX40 agonist ivuxolimab in advanced cancers. Library preparation used the immunoSEQ multiplex PCR assay. This immuneACCESS table, as held by TCRdb, lists in-frame sequences with V and J called but not all clones. Of the missing ones, under half trace to an unresolved V gene in checked studies; the others have no known cause. The sample contains about 54,000 clones, around 93% of them found a single time. Approximately 7.9% of the sample belongs to the ten largest clones. Sequenced here: CD4+ or CD8+ T cells sorted from blood, sampled in a trial of the OX40 agonist ivuxolimab. All receptors come from an adult with an advanced solid tumor such as melanoma, head and neck, liver or kidney cancer.

V usage is TRBV7-9 and J usage is TRBJ1-2; no clear D gene. The CDR3 contains 16 residues. Looked up from germline, CDR1 is SEHNR and CDR2 is FQNEAQ (reference sequence). V lost 5 bases to trimming and J lost 4 bases, with 20 bases between them. CDR3 nucleotide sequence: TGTGCCAGCAGCGATGCCCCCAGCAATTCCTTCTATGGCTACACCTTC. Protein sequence: CASSDAPSNSFYGYTF.

V is TRBV27 and J is TRBJ2-7, with D possibly being TRBD1 or TRBD2 (5 bases each). This CDR3 spans 18 amino acids. V lost 0 bases and J lost 3, with 21 bases in between. CDR1 is MNHEY and CDR2 is SMNVEV in the germline V gene (reference sequence). DNA for the CDR3: TGTGCCAGCAGTTTATCGCAAACAGGAGGACGTAGCCACTACGAGCAGTACTTC. It encodes CASSLSQTGGRSHYEQYF.

The chain joins TRBV4-3 to TRBJ2-1; 10 bases map to TRBD1. V was pared by 1 base and J by 7 bases, with 4 bases of the junction left unmatched. The CDR3 totals 15 residues. The germline V gene encodes CDR1 LGHNA and CDR2 YSLEER. The CDR3 here is CASSQGQGAANEQFF. CDR3 nucleotide sequence: TGCGCCAGCAGCCAAGGACAGGGGGCTGCGAATGAGCAGTTCTTC.

This chain joins TRBV28 and TRBJ2-5; 8 bases map to TRBD2. Germline V CDR1 and CDR2: MDHEN, SYDVKM. This CDR3 has 15 residues. Losses at the gene ends were 6 bases for V and 0 bases for J; bases not matched to a gene: 6. CDR3 DNA sequence: TGTGCCAGCAGCCCCGGGGGGGGTTACCAAGAGACCCAGTACTTC. This encodes CASSPGGGYQETQYF.

This clone was picked up one time. The chain joins TRBV27 to TRBJ2-7; weak D call: TRBD1 (5 bases). Germline CDR1 MNHEY, CDR2 SMNVEV (reference sequence). The V gene lost 1 base and the J gene lost 1 base, with 14 bases spanning the gap. CDR3 length: 16 residues. Here the CDR3 DNA reads TGTGCCAGCAGTTTATTTGGGGCAGGGATTTCCTACGAGCAGTACTTC. Its translation: CASSLFGAGISYEQYF.

The CDR3 bases are TGTGCCAGCAGCTTGGGACTAGGGATAGACTACGAGCAGTACTTC. Its protein is CASSLGLGIDYEQYF. V is TRBV5-5 and J is TRBJ2-7; TRBD2 might be the D (6 bases). The V gene's germline CDR1 is SGHKS and CDR2 YYEKEE (reference sequence). CDR3 length equals 15 residues. V dropped 0 bases and J dropped 3 bases, with 13 bases sitting between them.

The V and J genes are TRBV2 and TRBJ2-1; perhaps D is TRBD1 or TRBD2 (5 bases each). The CDR3 consists of 15 residues. Germline lookup yields CDR1 SNHLY and CDR2 FYNNEI. Trimming left V 4 bases short and J 4 bases short, with 14 bases between. CDR3 residues: CASSGGAAKYNEQFF. DNA of the CDR3: TGTGCCAGCAGTGGAGGGGCAGCGAAGTACAATGAGCAGTTCTTC.

The rearrangement joins TRBV28 to TRBJ2-7, with TRBD1 matching 9 bases. CDR3 size: 15 residues. The germline CDR1 and CDR2 sequences are MDHEN and SYDVKM. Trimming at V came to 5 bases and at J to 0 bases, leaving 5 bases not matched to a gene. CDR3 region: CASSKTGGISYEQYF. CDR3 DNA: TGTGCCAGCAGTAAAACAGGGGGCATCTCCTACGAGCAGTACTTC. Complete variable domain (other parts from reference TRBV28 and TRBJ2-7): DVKVTQSSRYLVKRTGEKVFLECVQDMDHENMFWYRQDPGLGLRLIYFSYDVKMKEKGDIPEGYSVSREKKERFSLILESASTNQTSMYLCASSKTGGISYEQYFGPGTRLTVT.

The chain uses TRBV29-1 and TRBJ2-7, with TRBD2 matching over 8 bases. This CDR3 is 16 amino acids long. The germline V gene has CDR1 SQVTM and CDR2 ANQGSEA. V dropped 7 bases and J dropped 3; count of bases not matched to a gene: 17. CDR3 protein: CSALGSGRGTYYEQYF. CDR3 nucleotides: TGCAGCGCCCTAGGAAGCGGGAGAGGAACTTACTACGAGCAGTACTTC.

J is TRBJ2-7 and V is TRBV5-4; D not certain. The CDR3 has 15 amino acids. Germline lookup yields CDR1 SGHNT and CDR2 YYREEE (reference sequence). Deletions cut 0 bases from V and 4 bases from J, with 14 bases between. This CDR3 is CASSLVEATSYEQYF. The CDR3 region has the DNA TGTGCCAGCAGCTTGGTAGAGGCGACGTCGTACGAGCAGTACTTC.

This clone is medium-sized by share. The rearrangement links TRBV7-9 to TRBJ1-2, with D tentatively TRBD1 (5 bases). This CDR3 comprises 13 residues. Germline V gives CDR1 SEHNR, CDR2 FQNEAQ (reference sequence). Trimming stripped 1 base from V and 7 bases from J, with 10 bases between. CDR3 sequence (DNA): TGTGCCAGCAGCTTAGAAAAGGGGCTTGGCTACACCTTC. As protein: CASSLEKGLGYTF.

CDR3 bases: TGTGCCAGTAGTATGATGACAAACACTGAAGCTTTCTTT. Translated, it gives CASSMMTNTEAFF. The chain uses TRBV19 and TRBJ1-1; the D is unclear. Deletions cut 3 bases from V and 2 bases from J, with 7 bases between. CDR3 length: 13 residues. Germline V lookup: CDR1 LNHDA, CDR2 SQIVND (reference sequence).

In DNA form, the CDR3 reads TGTGCCAGCAGCCCCGAAGGACAGCTCTTACTTTATGGGGGCTACACCTTC. Translated, it gives CASSPEGQLLLYGGYTF. This chain connects TRBV7-2 to TRBJ1-2; D perhaps matches TRBD1 (6 bases). The germline V gene encodes CDR1 SGHTA and CDR2 FQGNSA. The CDR3 totals 17 residues. Between the trimmed V and J ends, which lost 5 bases and 8 bases, there was a span of 27 bases.

V usage is TRBV4-1 and J usage is TRBJ1-2; D is unresolved. The V gene lost 0 bases and the J gene lost 8 bases, with 25 bases spanning the gap. CDR3 length equals 18 residues. Germline CDR1 is MGHRA and CDR2 is YSYEKL. The CDR3 loop is CASSQDDWERDRLGGYTF. In nucleotides, the CDR3 is TGCGCCAGCAGCCAAGACGATTGGGAAAGGGATCGACTAGGCGGCTACACCTTC.

The J gene is TRBJ2-4, the V gene TRBV11-2; D unclear. Trimming cost V 4 bases and J 1 base, with 17 bases left between them. This CDR3 region has 17 residues. CDR1 is SGHAT, CDR2 FQNNGV, per germline. The CDR3 sequence is CASSSLNIGAAKNIQYF. The CDR3 bases are TGTGCCAGCAGCTCCCTCAATATCGGAGCGGCCAAAAACATTCAGTACTTC. Together with reference TRBV11-2 and TRBJ2-4, the CDR3 gives the full variable domain: EAGVAQSPRYKIIEKRQSVAFWCNPISGHATLYWYQQILGQGPKLLIQFQNNGVVDDSQLPKDRFSAERLKGVDSTLKIQPAKLEDSAVYLCASSSLNIGAAKNIQYFGAGTRLSVL.

The rearrangement uses TRBV18 and TRBJ2-2; TRBD2 matches 8 bases. V was clipped by 3 bases and J by 6 bases; unmatched bases: 15. In germline, CDR1 is KGHSH, CDR2 LQKENI. CDR3 length: 18 residues. The CDR3 DNA sequence: TGTGCCAGCTCACCGACGGGGAGTAGCGGGATATTTGCCGGGGAGCTGTTTTTT. Its translation: CASSPTGSSGIFAGELFF.

The rearrangement links TRBV5-8 to TRBJ1-2; no definite D call. In germline, CDR1 is SGHTS, CDR2 YDEGEE. Trimming took 0 bases from V and 0 from J, leaving 6 bases between them. The CDR3 runs to 14 residues. In DNA, the CDR3 is TGTGCCAGCAGCTTGGACGGCTCTAACTATGGCTACACCTTC. Its translation is CASSLDGSNYGYTF.

The CDR3, as DNA: TGTGCCAGCAGCTTACTAAGAGGGACCAGCACAGATACGCAGTATTTT. It codes for CASSLLRGTSTDTQYF. The chain employs TRBV7-3 and TRBJ2-3; D is perhaps TRBD1 or TRBD2 (5 bases each). Looked up from germline, CDR1 is SGHTA and CDR2 is FQGTGA. The ends were cut back, 2 bases at V and 0 bases at J, with 12 bases in the middle. The CDR3 contains 16 residues.

The gene calls are TRBV7-2 and TRBJ2-7; D is ambiguous. The germline gives CDR1 SGHTA, CDR2 FQGNSA. The CDR3 contains 15 residues. Trimming cost V 2 bases and J 3 bases, with 14 bases left between them. The CDR3 DNA sequence: TGTGCCAGCAGCTTAAGACAACAGAGATTCTACGAGCAGTACTTC. Its protein is CASSLRQQRFYEQYF.

This rearrangement joins TRBV7-3 to TRBJ2-2, with D perhaps TRBD1 (5 bases). CDR3 length: 16 residues. Trimming left V 1 base short and J 1 base short, with 10 bases between. CDR1 is SGHTA and CDR2 is FQGTGA in the germline V gene. CDR3 sequence: CASSLSGQGNTGELFF. CDR3 DNA: TGTGCCAGCAGCTTAAGTGGGCAGGGGAACACCGGGGAGCTGTTTTTT.

This chain uses TRBV11-2 with TRBJ1-5; a weak D match, TRBD1 (5 bases). V gave up 3 bases and J gave up 1 base, with 10 bases separating them. Germline V gene data show CDR1 as SGHAT and CDR2 as FQNNGV. CDR3 length: 15 amino acids. The CDR3 DNA sequence: TGTGCCAGCAGCTTGGACAATCTAAGCAATCAGCCCCAGCATTTT. As protein: CASSLDNLSNQPQHF.

The V and J genes are TRBV21-1 and TRBJ2-2; TRBD2 is taken as the D call from the table, unchecked against the DNA. TRBV21-1 is a known pseudogene. The length of the CDR3 is 19 residues. The CDR3 nucleotides are TGTGCCAGCAGCATCCTTGGACTAGCGGGAGGGCCAAACACCGGGGAGCTGTTTTTT. As protein: CASSILGLAGGPNTGELFF.

The CDR3 region has the DNA TGTGCCAGCACCCAGGGGGGAAGTCAGCCCCAGCATTTT. This codes for CASTQGGSQPQHF. The chain is built from TRBV19 and TRBJ1-5, with 7 bases identical to TRBD1. The CDR3 totals 13 residues. Trimming removed 9 bases from V and 6 bases from J; junction bases left unmatched: 8. Looked up from germline, CDR1 is LNHDA and CDR2 is SQIVND (reference sequence).

V is TRBV28 and J is TRBJ2-7, with TRBD2 as a possible D gene (7 bases). The CDR3 consists of 17 residues. V gave up 5 bases and J gave up 6 bases, with 26 bases separating them. CDR1 MDHEN and CDR2 SYDVKM come from the germline V gene. CDR3 amino acids: CASSPIKGRGGPREQYF. The CDR3 DNA reads as TGTGCCAGCAGTCCTATAAAGGGGAGGGGGGGCCCGCGCGAGCAGTACTTC.

The chain employs TRBV11-1 and TRBJ2-1; TRBD2 agrees at 10 bases. Germline values: CDR1 SGHAT, CDR2 FQDESV (reference sequence). The CDR3 loop spans 15 amino acids. Germline trimming cut 2 bases from V and 7 bases from J; bases unmatched to any gene: 5. CDR3 loop: CASSLTLAGRNEQFF. DNA of the CDR3: TGTGCCAGCAGCTTAACACTAGCGGGAAGGAATGAGCAGTTCTTC.

The chain couples TRBV7-2 to TRBJ2-1; no firm D call. CDR1 and CDR2 (germline): SGHTA, FQGNSA. The CDR3 has 13 amino acids. Trimming pared 5 bases from V and 5 bases from J, leaving 10 bases between. CDR3 protein: CASSPGQDNEQFF. The CDR3 region has the DNA TGTGCCAGCAGCCCCGGGCAGGACAATGAGCAGTTCTTC.

This clone was seen only once. V is TRBV7-3 and J is TRBJ2-1, with unresolved D. The V gene lost 6 bases and the J gene lost 0 bases, with 12 bases spanning the gap. This CDR3 spans 15 amino acids. Germline assignment: CDR1 SGHTA and CDR2 FQGTGA. The CDR3 DNA is TGTGCCAGCAGTGTTGGTATAAGCTCCTACAATGAGCAGTTCTTC. The encoded protein is CASSVGISSYNEQFF. The full variable domain, rest sourced from reference TRBV7-3 and TRBJ2-1, is GAGVSQTPSNKVTEKGKYVELRCDPISGHTALYWYRQSLGQGPEFLIYFQGTGAADDSGLPNDRFFAVRPEGSVSTLKIQRTERGDSAVYLCASSVGISSYNEQFFGPGTRLTVL.

CDR3 bases: TGTGCCAGCAGCTTATTGTTTAGGGGGGGGCCTTTAGATACGCAGTATTTT. As protein: CASSLLFRGGPLDTQYF. The chain joins TRBV11-2 to TRBJ2-3; D perhaps matches TRBD2 (7 bases). The CDR3 is made up of 17 amino acids. The germline V gene has CDR1 SGHAT and CDR2 FQNNGV. Trimming removed 2 bases at V and 5 bases at J, with 20 bases between.

The V and J genes are TRBV7-2 and TRBJ2-1; D gene uncertain. The CDR3 contains 13 residues. Germline V lookup: CDR1 SGHTA, CDR2 FQGNSA. The germline V and J ends were trimmed by 3 bases and 7 bases, with 10 bases remaining between them. CDR3 sequence (DNA): TGTGCCAGCAGCTTCCCGACTGGGAATGAGCAGTTCTTC. It is translated as CASSFPTGNEQFF.

This chain uses TRBV2 with TRBJ2-2; no reliable D call. Germline lookup yields CDR1 SNHLY and CDR2 FYNNEI. Trimming removed 2 bases from V and 5 bases from J, with 6 bases in between. This CDR3 is built from 13 residues. DNA for the CDR3: TGTGCCAGCAGTGAAACGATAACCGGGGAGCTGTTTTTT. Its translation: CASSETITGELFF.